The following is a TCR beta chain sequence with its context. V shed 7 bases and J shed 3 bases, with 10 bases lying between them. The germline V gene encodes CDR1 SQVTM and CDR2 ANQGSEA. CDR3 length equals 12 residues. The protocol was immunoSEQ multiplex PCR, while the TCRdb copy is restricted to in-frame clones and leaves out a portion. The sample records over 45,000 clones, about 90% being singletons. These data belong to a study of T cell changes during pregnancy in multiple sclerosis. The sequence derives from a female donor with multiple sclerosis, enrolled in a pregnancy study. The sample consisted of CD4+ T cells from peripheral blood mononuclear cells, taken in the second trimester of pregnancy. The gene calls are TRBV29-1 and TRBJ2-1, with D perhaps matching TRBD1 (5 bases). The DNA for the CDR3 is TGCAGCGGCCTACAGGACTACAATGAGCAGTTCTTC. Encoded protein: CSGLQDYNEQFF.